A selection of T cell receptor beta chains follows, all from one sample in a study of blood T cell repertoires in COVID-19. TCRdb's table, derived via immunoSEQ multiplex PCR, lists solely in-frame clones and lacks some. The profile shows roughly 160,000 clones, about four fifths of them singletons. What was sequenced was PBMCs or T cells enriched from blood (not recorded which). These receptors came from a man aged 50 to 59 who had recovered from COVID-19. CDR3s leave out the opening cysteine and the closing phenylalanine or tryptophan.

v_gene	CDR3aa
TRBV5-4	ASSTSRNTEAF
TRBV2	ASSVRIAGGQSSYNEQF
TRBV19	ASSLGTGVWETQY
TRBV7-2	ASSFQGTTGANVLT
TRBV6-4	ASSDSPGGRTEAF
TRBV6-2/TRBV6-3	ASSLQGASEKLF
TRBV24-1	ATSASTGGDYGYT
TRBV7-3	ASSPREGVDYNEQF
TRBV3-1/TRBV3-2	ASSHGVRGATNEKLF
TRBV18	ASSPGQVPSGNTIY
TRBV2	ASSVRDSSYEQY
TRBV5-1	ASSLDQGGEKLF
TRBV10-1	ASSLTGGLYNEQF
TRBV29-1	SVDSQGHEQY
TRBV19	ASSIGENTEAF
TRBV21-1	ASSKSKQGEDNSPLH
TRBV5-1	ASGGLSATGELF
TRBV6-1	ATNEPGQPQH
TRBV5-1	ASSQLGEQF
TRBV5-1	ASSEDRYYGYT
TRBV2	ASSRENTGELF